The rows below give T cell receptor beta chains drawn from one sample of a study of immune cell composition in non-small cell lung cancer. Sequencing used immunoSEQ multiplex PCR; TCRdb keeps in-frame clones, though not all of them. The profile shows 4,900 or so clones, roughly four fifths of them singletons. Specimen: lung tumor tissue. The receptors were gathered from a human donor with non-small cell lung cancer. CDR3s include the opening cysteine and the closing phenylalanine or tryptophan. D genes are given only for firm matches. Not every row has a clone size; where given, it reads once, few, many or a size class.

d_gene: -
abundance: -
j_gene: TRBJ2-5
v_gene: TRBV5-6
CDR3aa: CASSLSKGAPQETQYF
CDR3nt: TGTGCCAGCAGCTTGAGCAAGGGAGCCCCTCAAGAGACCCAGTACTTC

d_gene: -
abundance: -
j_gene: TRBJ2-7
v_gene: TRBV7-2
CDR3aa: CASSQGLGSSYEQYF
CDR3nt: TGTGCCAGCAGCCAAGGATTGGGGAGCTCCTACGAGCAGTACTTC

d_gene: TRBD1
abundance: -
j_gene: TRBJ2-7
v_gene: TRBV29-1
CDR3aa: CSVRTGSYSEQYF
CDR3nt: TGCAGCGTAAGGACAGGTTCGTACTCCGAGCAGTACTTC

d_gene: -
abundance: once
j_gene: TRBJ2-3
v_gene: TRBV6-4
CDR3aa: CASSDSTTPGDTQYF
CDR3nt: TGTGCCAGCAGTGACTCGACGACACCGGGGGATACGCAGTATTTT

d_gene: -
abundance: -
j_gene: TRBJ1-2
v_gene: TRBV18
CDR3aa: CASSLNAGEEDYGYTF
CDR3nt: TGTGCCAGCTCACTCAACGCAGGGGAAGAGGACTATGGCTACACCTTC

d_gene: -
abundance: -
j_gene: TRBJ1-1
v_gene: TRBV19
CDR3aa: CASTDTTTNGAFF
CDR3nt: TGTGCCAGTACCGATACAACAACCAACGGGGCTTTCTTT

d_gene: TRBD1
abundance: -
j_gene: TRBJ1-5
v_gene: TRBV4-2
CDR3aa: CASSQPDRAGQPQHF
CDR3nt: TGTGCCAGCAGCCAGCCAGACAGGGCCGGACAGCCCCAGCATTTT

d_gene: TRBD1
abundance: once
j_gene: TRBJ1-1
v_gene: TRBV9
CDR3aa: CASSPGGGRGWTEAFF
CDR3nt: TGTGCCAGCAGCCCCGGAGGGGGCAGGGGGTGGACTGAAGCTTTCTTT

d_gene: -
abundance: -
j_gene: TRBJ2-7
v_gene: TRBV9
CDR3aa: CASSASSVDDEQYF
CDR3nt: TGTGCCAGCAGCGCCTCTAGCGTAGACGACGAGCAGTACTTC

d_gene: -
abundance: -
j_gene: TRBJ1-3
v_gene: TRBV29-1
CDR3aa: CSVVYSRDSCFSGNTIYF
CDR3nt: TGCAGCGTTGTTTACTCACGAGACAGCTGTTTCTCTGGAAACACCATATATTTT

d_gene: -
abundance: -
j_gene: TRBJ2-1
v_gene: TRBV2
CDR3aa: CASSVSGASNGQFF
CDR3nt: TGTGCCAGCAGTGTTAGCGGTGCCTCCAATGGGCAGTTCTTC

d_gene: -
abundance: -
j_gene: TRBJ2-1
v_gene: TRBV27
CDR3aa: CASSGGSSYNEQFF
CDR3nt: TGTGCCAGCTCTGGGGGGAGCTCCTACAATGAGCAGTTCTTC

d_gene: TRBD1
abundance: -
j_gene: TRBJ2-7
v_gene: TRBV4-3
CDR3aa: CASSPGTGGWYEQYF
CDR3nt: TGCGCCAGCAGCCCCGGGACAGGGGGCTGGTACGAGCAGTACTTC

d_gene: -
abundance: -
j_gene: TRBJ2-3
v_gene: TRBV5-6
CDR3aa: CASSDPGLRTDTQYF
CDR3nt: TGTGCCAGCAGCGACCCGGGACTCCGCACAGATACGCAGTATTTT

d_gene: -
abundance: few
j_gene: TRBJ1-2
v_gene: TRBV5-1
CDR3aa: CASSADLGSKDGYTF
CDR3nt: TGCGCCAGCAGCGCGGACCTTGGGAGTAAGGATGGCTACACCTTC

d_gene: -
abundance: -
j_gene: TRBJ2-1
v_gene: TRBV15
CDR3aa: CATSRDAGSRGIGSYNEQFF
CDR3nt: TGTGCCACCAGCAGAGATGCGGGTTCTAGAGGCATTGGCTCCTACAATGAGCAGTTCTTC

d_gene: TRBD2
abundance: -
j_gene: TRBJ2-1
v_gene: TRBV5-6
CDR3aa: CASSWGPGLATDNEQFF
CDR3nt: TGTGCCAGCAGCTGGGGGCCGGGACTAGCCACCGACAATGAGCAGTTCTTC

d_gene: -
abundance: -
j_gene: TRBJ2-1
v_gene: TRBV6-6
CDR3aa: CASQRWGESYNEQFF
CDR3nt: TGTGCCAGCCAACGTTGGGGGGAATCCTACAATGAGCAGTTCTTC

d_gene: -
abundance: -
j_gene: TRBJ1-3
v_gene: TRBV2
CDR3aa: CASSVEGRSGNTIYF
CDR3nt: TGTGCCAGCAGTGTTGAGGGGAGGTCTGGAAACACCATATATTTT

d_gene: TRBD1
abundance: -
j_gene: TRBJ1-1
v_gene: TRBV9
CDR3aa: CASSPDREWGTEAFF
CDR3nt: TGTGCCAGCAGCCCGGACAGGGAATGGGGCACTGAAGCTTTCTTT

d_gene: TRBD1
abundance: -
j_gene: TRBJ1-5
v_gene: TRBV2
CDR3aa: CASSEQGASNQPQHF
CDR3nt: TGTGCCAGCAGTGAACAGGGGGCGAGCAATCAGCCCCAGCATTTT

d_gene: -
abundance: -
j_gene: TRBJ1-2
v_gene: TRBV10-3
CDR3aa: CAISEPLYGYTF
CDR3nt: TGTGCCATCAGTGAGCCCCTCTATGGCTACACCTTC

d_gene: -
abundance: -
j_gene: TRBJ1-1
v_gene: TRBV2
CDR3aa: CASTTLRDTEAFF
CDR3nt: TGTGCCAGCACCACTCTGAGGGACACTGAAGCTTTCTTT

d_gene: -
abundance: -
j_gene: TRBJ2-5
v_gene: TRBV27
CDR3aa: CASSSFQGSETQYF
CDR3nt: TGTGCCAGCAGTTCATTTCAGGGATCGGAGACCCAGTACTTC

d_gene: TRBD1
abundance: -
j_gene: TRBJ2-1
v_gene: TRBV19
CDR3aa: CASSSTGKGEQFF
CDR3nt: TGTGCCAGTAGTTCGACAGGGAAGGGTGAGCAGTTCTTC

d_gene: -
abundance: -
j_gene: TRBJ1-2
v_gene: TRBV5-4
CDR3aa: CASSLAVVNYGYTF
CDR3nt: TGTGCCAGCAGCTTGGCGGTAGTTAACTATGGCTACACCTTC

d_gene: -
abundance: once
j_gene: TRBJ1-1
v_gene: TRBV21-1
CDR3aa: CASSRAGPYEGTTEAFF
CDR3nt: TGTGCCAGCAGCAGGGCCGGGCCCTACGAGGGTACCACTGAAGCTTTCTTT

d_gene: TRBD2
abundance: -
j_gene: TRBJ2-3
v_gene: TRBV27
CDR3aa: CASNRTPGGRPDTQYF
CDR3nt: TGTGCCAGCAATAGGACCCCGGGAGGGCGACCAGATACGCAGTATTTT

d_gene: -
abundance: -
j_gene: TRBJ2-7
v_gene: TRBV6-5
CDR3aa: CASSWSSPSYEQYF
CDR3nt: TGTGCCAGCAGTTGGTCCTCCCCGAGCTACGAGCAGTACTTC

d_gene: -
abundance: -
j_gene: TRBJ2-7
v_gene: TRBV9
CDR3aa: CASSVSPGSYEQYF
CDR3nt: TGTGCCAGCAGCGTGTCCCCCGGGTCCTACGAGCAGTACTTC

d_gene: TRBD1
abundance: large
j_gene: TRBJ1-2
v_gene: TRBV7-2
CDR3aa: CASSSTQGARDGYTF
CDR3nt: TGTGCCAGCAGCTCCACACAGGGGGCGAGGGATGGCTACACCTTC

d_gene: TRBD1
abundance: -
j_gene: TRBJ1-1
v_gene: TRBV5-4
CDR3aa: CASSTDREIMNTEAFF
CDR3nt: TGTGCCAGCAGCACCGACAGGGAGATCATGAACACTGAAGCTTTCTTT

d_gene: TRBD1
abundance: -
j_gene: TRBJ2-1
v_gene: TRBV9
CDR3aa: CASSHNRGRRNNEQFF
CDR3nt: TGTGCCAGCAGCCACAACAGGGGGCGAAGGAACAATGAGCAGTTCTTC

d_gene: TRBD2
abundance: -
j_gene: TRBJ2-3
v_gene: TRBV19
CDR3aa: CASNLGLAGDDTQYF
CDR3nt: TGTGCCAGTAACCTCGGGCTAGCGGGAGACGATACGCAGTATTTT

d_gene: -
abundance: -
j_gene: TRBJ2-3
v_gene: TRBV29-1
CDR3aa: CSAEGDTDTQYF
CDR3nt: TGCAGCGCCGAAGGGGACACAGATACGCAGTATTTT

d_gene: -
abundance: few
j_gene: TRBJ2-1
v_gene: TRBV6-6
CDR3aa: CASSYRAGTLGEQFF
CDR3nt: TGTGCCAGCAGTTACCGTGCGGGAACTTTGGGTGAGCAGTTCTTC

d_gene: TRBD2
abundance: -
j_gene: TRBJ2-7
v_gene: TRBV7-2
CDR3aa: CASSLASSGNEQYF
CDR3nt: TGTGCCAGCAGCTTAGCATCTAGCGGGAACGAGCAGTACTTC

d_gene: -
abundance: -
j_gene: TRBJ2-3
v_gene: TRBV14
CDR3aa: CASSSIILSQVVQQGATDTQYF
CDR3nt: TGTGCCAGCAGCTCTATTATCCTAAGCCAAGTCGTGCAGCAGGGCGCCACAGATACGCAGTATTTT

d_gene: -
abundance: -
j_gene: TRBJ2-7
v_gene: TRBV29-1
CDR3aa: CSVAPMSSYEQYF
CDR3nt: TGCAGCGTTGCCCCCATGAGCTCCTACGAGCAGTACTTC

d_gene: TRBD1
abundance: -
j_gene: TRBJ1-1
v_gene: TRBV19
CDR3aa: CASSTGTVNTEAFF
CDR3nt: TGTGCCAGTAGTACCGGGACAGTGAACACTGAAGCTTTCTTT

d_gene: -
abundance: once
j_gene: TRBJ1-5
v_gene: TRBV6-5
CDR3aa: CASRSGGNNQPQHF
CDR3nt: TGTGCCAGCAGAAGCGGGGGCAACAATCAGCCCCAGCATTTT

d_gene: -
abundance: few
j_gene: TRBJ1-1
v_gene: TRBV6-5
CDR3aa: CASSPPGYEAEAFF
CDR3nt: TGTGCCAGCAGCCCTCCAGGGTACGAGGCTGAAGCTTTCTTT

d_gene: TRBD2
abundance: once
j_gene: TRBJ2-1
v_gene: TRBV4-3
CDR3aa: CASSQGTSHYNEQFF
CDR3nt: TGCGCCAGCAGCCAAGGGACTAGCCACTACAATGAGCAGTTCTTC

d_gene: TRBD2
abundance: -
j_gene: TRBJ2-1
v_gene: TRBV9
CDR3aa: CASSKLAGVNNEQFF
CDR3nt: TGTGCCAGCAGCAAGCTAGCGGGGGTGAACAATGAGCAGTTCTTC

d_gene: TRBD2
abundance: -
j_gene: TRBJ2-5
v_gene: TRBV6-1
CDR3aa: CASSEAGGTSGRMETQYF
CDR3nt: TGTGCCAGCAGTGAAGCAGGGGGGACTAGCGGGAGAATGGAGACCCAGTACTTC

d_gene: TRBD1
abundance: -
j_gene: TRBJ1-2
v_gene: TRBV5-8
CDR3aa: CASSHGTDYYGYTF
CDR3nt: TGTGCCAGCAGCCACGGGACAGATTACTATGGCTACACCTTC

d_gene: -
abundance: -
j_gene: TRBJ1-3
v_gene: TRBV21-1
CDR3aa: CASSKDSSGNTIYF
CDR3nt: TGTGCCAGCAGCAAAGACAGCTCTGGAAACACCATATATTTT

d_gene: TRBD2
abundance: -
j_gene: TRBJ2-2
v_gene: TRBV4-3
CDR3aa: CASSRTSGNTGELFF
CDR3nt: TGCGCCAGCAGCCGGACTAGCGGGAACACCGGGGAGCTGTTTTTT

d_gene: TRBD1
abundance: -
j_gene: TRBJ1-5
v_gene: TRBV27
CDR3aa: CASSPGQGPNQPQHF
CDR3nt: TGTGCCAGCAGCCCGGGACAGGGGCCTAATCAGCCCCAGCATTTT

d_gene: TRBD2
abundance: -
j_gene: TRBJ2-1
v_gene: TRBV7-9
CDR3aa: CASRVAGGPNEQFF
CDR3nt: TGTGCCAGCAGGGTAGCGGGGGGGCCCAATGAGCAGTTCTTC

d_gene: TRBD2
abundance: once
j_gene: TRBJ2-1
v_gene: TRBV19
CDR3aa: CASSPIRTSGGNEQFF
CDR3nt: TGTGCCAGTAGTCCCATTAGGACTAGCGGGGGTAATGAGCAGTTCTTC

d_gene: -
abundance: once
j_gene: TRBJ1-3
v_gene: TRBV6-5
CDR3aa: CASSRYRQAGNTIYF
CDR3nt: TGTGCCAGCAGTCGGTACCGACAAGCTGGAAACACCATATATTTT

d_gene: -
abundance: -
j_gene: TRBJ1-1
v_gene: TRBV7-8
CDR3aa: CASSLRENTEAFF
CDR3nt: TGTGCCAGCAGCTTAAGAGAGAACACTGAAGCTTTCTTT

d_gene: TRBD2
abundance: -
j_gene: TRBJ2-3
v_gene: TRBV10-3
CDR3aa: CAISEELAAKTDTQYF
CDR3nt: TGTGCCATCAGTGAGGAACTAGCGGCGAAGACAGATACGCAGTATTTT

d_gene: -
abundance: -
j_gene: TRBJ2-7
v_gene: TRBV6-5
CDR3aa: CASASGGRDEQYF
CDR3nt: TGTGCCAGCGCCTCGGGGGGCAGGGACGAGCAGTACTTC

d_gene: TRBD2
abundance: -
j_gene: TRBJ2-5
v_gene: TRBV7-2
CDR3aa: CASSFSASGGMGIQYF
CDR3nt: TGTGCCAGCAGCTTTTCGGCTAGCGGGGGTATGGGAATCCAGTACTTC

d_gene: -
abundance: -
j_gene: TRBJ1-2
v_gene: TRBV5-6
CDR3aa: CAARGGEDYGYTF
CDR3nt: TGTGCCGCGCGGGGGGGTGAAGACTATGGCTACACCTTC